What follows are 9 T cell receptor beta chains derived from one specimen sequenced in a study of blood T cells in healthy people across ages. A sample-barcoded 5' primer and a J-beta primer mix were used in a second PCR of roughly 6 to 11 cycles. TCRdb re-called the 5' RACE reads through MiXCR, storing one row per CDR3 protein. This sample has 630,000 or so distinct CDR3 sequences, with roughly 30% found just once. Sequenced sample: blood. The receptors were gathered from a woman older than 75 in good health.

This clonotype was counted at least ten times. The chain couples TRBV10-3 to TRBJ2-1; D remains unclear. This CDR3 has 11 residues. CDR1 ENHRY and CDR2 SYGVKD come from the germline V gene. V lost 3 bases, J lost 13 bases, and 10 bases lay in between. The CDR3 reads CAISEDGFQFF. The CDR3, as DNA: TGTGCCATCAGTGAAGATGGCTTTCAGTTCTTC.

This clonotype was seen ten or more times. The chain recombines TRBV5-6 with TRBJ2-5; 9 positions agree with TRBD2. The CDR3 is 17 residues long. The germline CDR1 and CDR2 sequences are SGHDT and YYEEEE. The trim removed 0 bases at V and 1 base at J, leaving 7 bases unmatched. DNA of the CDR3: TGTGCCAGCAGCTTGGCCTTCGTGACTAGCGGCCAAGAGACCCAGTACTTC. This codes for CASSLAFVTSGQETQYF.

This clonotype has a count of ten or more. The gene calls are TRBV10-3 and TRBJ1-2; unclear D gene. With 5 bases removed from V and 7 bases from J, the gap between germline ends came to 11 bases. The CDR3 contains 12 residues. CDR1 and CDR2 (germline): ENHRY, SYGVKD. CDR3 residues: CAISPSQGGYTF. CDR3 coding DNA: TGTGCCATCAGTCCAAGTCAAGGTGGCTACACCTTC.

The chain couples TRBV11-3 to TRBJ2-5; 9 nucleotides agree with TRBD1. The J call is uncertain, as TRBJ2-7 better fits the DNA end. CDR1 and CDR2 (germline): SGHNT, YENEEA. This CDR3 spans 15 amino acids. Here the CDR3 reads CASSPGQGPSYEQYF. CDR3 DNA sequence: TGTGCCAGCAGCCCCGGACAGGGGCCTTCCTACGAGCAGTACTTC.

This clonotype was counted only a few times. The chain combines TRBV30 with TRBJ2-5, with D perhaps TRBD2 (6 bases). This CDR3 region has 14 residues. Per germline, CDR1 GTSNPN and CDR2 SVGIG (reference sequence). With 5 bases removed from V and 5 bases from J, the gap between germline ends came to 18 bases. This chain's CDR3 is CAWGPSWRAETQYF. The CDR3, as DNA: TGTGCCTGGGGGCCCAGTTGGAGGGCGGAGACCCAGTACTTC.

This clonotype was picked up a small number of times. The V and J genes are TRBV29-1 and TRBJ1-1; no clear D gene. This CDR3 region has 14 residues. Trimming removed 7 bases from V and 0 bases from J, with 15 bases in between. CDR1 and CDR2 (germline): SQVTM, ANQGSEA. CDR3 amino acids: CSAMDGNLNTEAFF. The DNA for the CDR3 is TGCAGCGCCATGGACGGCAATTTGAACACTGAAGCTTTCTTT.

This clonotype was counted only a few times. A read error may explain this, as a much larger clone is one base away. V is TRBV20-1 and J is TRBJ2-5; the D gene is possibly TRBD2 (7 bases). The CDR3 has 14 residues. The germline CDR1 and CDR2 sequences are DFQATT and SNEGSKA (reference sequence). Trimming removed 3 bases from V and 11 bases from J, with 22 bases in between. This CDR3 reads CSASRGGGKNEQYF. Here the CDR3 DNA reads TGCAGTGCTAGCCGGGGAGGGGGTAAGAATGAGCAGTACTTC.

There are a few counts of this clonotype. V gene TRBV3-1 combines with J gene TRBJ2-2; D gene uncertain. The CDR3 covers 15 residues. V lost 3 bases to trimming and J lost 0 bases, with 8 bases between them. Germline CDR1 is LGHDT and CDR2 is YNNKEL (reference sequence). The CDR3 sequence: CASSHSAANTGELFF. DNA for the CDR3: TGTGCCAGCAGCCACAGCGCCGCGAACACCGGGGAGCTGTTTTTT.

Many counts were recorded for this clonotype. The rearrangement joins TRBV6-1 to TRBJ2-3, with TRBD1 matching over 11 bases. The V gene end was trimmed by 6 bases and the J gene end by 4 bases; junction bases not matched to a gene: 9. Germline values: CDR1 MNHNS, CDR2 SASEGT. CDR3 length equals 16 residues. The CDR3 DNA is TGTGCCAGCAGGACGGACAGGGGGCGAAGGGCAGATACGCAGTATTTT. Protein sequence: CASRTDRGRRADTQYF.